This T cell receptor beta chain was captured by sequencing in a study of shared clonotypes between healthy human individuals. For the study at large: Donor ages ranged 18 to 49 years: a couple of women, a few men.

Some clones are missing from TCRdb's copy, which holds only in-frame ones; the method was immunoSEQ multiplex PCR. Of about 1,500,000 clones listed, roughly 96% are singletons. About this clone itself: Other DNA sequences of this sample code for an identical CDR3.

This receptor was taken from a man aged 30-40 years in good health. What was sequenced was naive CD4+ T cells sorted from blood. Subset specified: CD45RA+ positively selected.

CDR3 DNA sequence: TGCGCCAGCAGCTTGTCAGGGGCAGATACGCAGTATTTT. This codes for CASSLSGADTQYF. The chain has TRBV5-1 and TRBJ2-3, with TRBD1 as a possible D gene (6 bases). The CDR3 sequence is 13 residues long. The germline V gene encodes CDR1 SGHRS and CDR2 YFSETQ. V was clipped by 1 base and J by 4 bases, with 7 bases between them.